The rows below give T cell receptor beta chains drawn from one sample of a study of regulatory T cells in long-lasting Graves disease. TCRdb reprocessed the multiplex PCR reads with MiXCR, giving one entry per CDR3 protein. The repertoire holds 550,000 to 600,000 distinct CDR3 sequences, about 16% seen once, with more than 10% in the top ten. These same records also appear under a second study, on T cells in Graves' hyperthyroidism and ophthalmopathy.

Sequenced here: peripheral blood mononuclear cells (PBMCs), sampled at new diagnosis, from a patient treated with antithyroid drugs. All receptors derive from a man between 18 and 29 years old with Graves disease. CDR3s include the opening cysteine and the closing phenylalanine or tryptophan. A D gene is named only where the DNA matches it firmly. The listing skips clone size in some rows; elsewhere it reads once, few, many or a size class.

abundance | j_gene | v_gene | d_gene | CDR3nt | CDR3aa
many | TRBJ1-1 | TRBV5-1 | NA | TGTGCCAGCAGCTTAGGCGGCATGAACACTGAAGCTTTCTTT | CASSLGGMNTEAFF
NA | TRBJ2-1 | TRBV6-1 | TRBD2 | TGTGCCAGCGCCTTTAGCGGGAGGGTTGCGGGAAATGAGCAGTTCTTC | CASAFSGRVAGNEQFF
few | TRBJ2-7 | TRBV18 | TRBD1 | TGTGCCAGCTCCCAATCATCCCCGGGACAGGGTCTATACGAGCAGTACTTC | CASSQSSPGQGLYEQYF
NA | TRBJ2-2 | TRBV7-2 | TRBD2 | TGTGCCAGCAGCTCGACTAGCGGGAGATGGGGCGGGGAGCTGTTTTTT | CASSSTSGRWGGELFF
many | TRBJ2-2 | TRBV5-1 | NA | TGCGCCAGCAGCTTGGATGCTACCGGGGAGCTGTTTTTT | CASSLDATGELFF
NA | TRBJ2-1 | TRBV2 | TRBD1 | TGTGCCAGCAGTGAACGGGACAGCCAACAGGAGACCCGGTACTTC | CASSERDSQQETRYF
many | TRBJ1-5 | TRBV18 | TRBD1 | TGTGCCAGCTGTACAGGGGGCAGCCAGCCCCAGCATTTT | CASCTGGSQPQHF
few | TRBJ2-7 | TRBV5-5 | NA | TGTGCCAGCAGCTATACAGGGAATCGGTACAAAGACGAGCAGTACTTC | CASSYTGNRYKDEQYF
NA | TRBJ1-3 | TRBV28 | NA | TGTGCCAGCAGTTTGCCCTGGTCTGGAAACACCATATATTTT | CASSLPWSGNTIYF
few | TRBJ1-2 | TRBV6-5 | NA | TGTGCCAGCAGTTACTCGAGGCAGCCCAACTATGGCTACACCTTC | CASSYSRQPNYGYTF
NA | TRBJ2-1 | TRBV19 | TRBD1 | TGTGCCAGTAGTATTGGGACAGGGGGTCACAATGAGCAGTTCTTC | CASSIGTGGHNEQFF
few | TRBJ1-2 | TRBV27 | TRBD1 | TGTGCCAGCACTGACCTTCCCGGGACAGATACCTATGGCTACACCTTC | CASTDLPGTDTYGYTF
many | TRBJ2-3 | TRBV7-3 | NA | TGTGCCAGCAGCTCTGGACGGGGAGATACGCAGTATTTT | CASSSGRGDTQYF
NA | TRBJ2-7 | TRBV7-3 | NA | TGTGCCAGCAGCTTACGGGCCAGGGCCCACGAGCAGTACTTC | CASSLRARAHEQYF
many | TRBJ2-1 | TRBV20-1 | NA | TGCAGTGCTGTGAATCAAGGGACTGAGCAGTTCTTC | CSAVNQGTEQFF
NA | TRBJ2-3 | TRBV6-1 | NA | TGTGCCAGCAGTGAACTCGGGGGAGGCAGCACAGATACGCAGTATTTT | CASSELGGGSTDTQYF
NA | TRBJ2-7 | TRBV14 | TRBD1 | TGTGCCAGCAGCCAGCTTCTGGGACAGGGGGAGCAGTACTTC | CASSQLLGQGEQYF
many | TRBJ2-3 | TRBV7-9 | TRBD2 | TGCGCCAGCAGCTTGGGGGGGATGACTAGCACAGATACGCAGTATTTT | CASSLGGMTSTDTQYF
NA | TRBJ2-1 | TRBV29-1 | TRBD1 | TGCAGCCTTATGGGACAGGGCACTCGGGATGAGCAGTTCTTC | CSLMGQGTRDEQFF
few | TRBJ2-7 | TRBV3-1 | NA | TGTGCCAGCAGCCAAGTCTCTAACTACGAGCAGTACTTC | CASSQVSNYEQYF
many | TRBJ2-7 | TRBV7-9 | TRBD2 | TGTGCCAGCAGCTTCCCACTGGGCGGGAGACGCTACGAGCAGTACTTC | CASSFPLGGRRYEQYF
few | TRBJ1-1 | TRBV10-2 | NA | TGCGCCAGCAGTGAAATAAGGGTTAGTGAAGCTTTCTTT | CASSEIRVSEAFF
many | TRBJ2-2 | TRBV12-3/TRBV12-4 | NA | TGTGCCAGCAGTTTGAGCGCCGGGGAGCTGTTTTTT | CASSLSAGELFF
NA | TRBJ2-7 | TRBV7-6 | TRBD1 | TGTGCCAGCAGCTTAGGCCCACAGGGGGCTTACGAGCAGTACTTC | CASSLGPQGAYEQYF
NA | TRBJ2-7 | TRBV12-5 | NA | TGTGCTAGTCGCGGCAGCCATCCCTACGAGCAGTACTTC | CASRGSHPYEQYF
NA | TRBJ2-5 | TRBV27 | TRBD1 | TGTGCCAGCAGTCCCCGGGACAGGGGGAAGGCGGAGACCCAGTACTTC | CASSPRDRGKAETQYF
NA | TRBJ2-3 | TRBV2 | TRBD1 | TGTGCCAGCATAAGCGGACAGGACTCCACAGATACGCAGTATTTT | CASISGQDSTDTQYF
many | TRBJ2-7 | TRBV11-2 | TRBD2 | TGTGCCAGCAGGCCCCGACGGGAGGGCGAGCAGTACTTC | CASRPRREGEQYF
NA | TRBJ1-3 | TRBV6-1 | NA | TGTGCCAGCCAGCGTCAGGCTGGCTCTGGAAACACCATATATTTT | CASQRQAGSGNTIYF
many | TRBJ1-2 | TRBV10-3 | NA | TGTGCCATCAAGGGGCCGGAGATTCTCAGGGGCTACACCTTC | CAIKGPEILRGYTF
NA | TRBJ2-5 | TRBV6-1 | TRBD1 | TGTGCCATCGGGCCGGGACAGATGTCCGGGACCCAGTACTTC | CAIGPGQMSGTQYF
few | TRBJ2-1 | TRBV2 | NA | TGTGCCAGCAATGAAAGGGTACATGAGCAGTTCTTC | CASNERVHEQFF